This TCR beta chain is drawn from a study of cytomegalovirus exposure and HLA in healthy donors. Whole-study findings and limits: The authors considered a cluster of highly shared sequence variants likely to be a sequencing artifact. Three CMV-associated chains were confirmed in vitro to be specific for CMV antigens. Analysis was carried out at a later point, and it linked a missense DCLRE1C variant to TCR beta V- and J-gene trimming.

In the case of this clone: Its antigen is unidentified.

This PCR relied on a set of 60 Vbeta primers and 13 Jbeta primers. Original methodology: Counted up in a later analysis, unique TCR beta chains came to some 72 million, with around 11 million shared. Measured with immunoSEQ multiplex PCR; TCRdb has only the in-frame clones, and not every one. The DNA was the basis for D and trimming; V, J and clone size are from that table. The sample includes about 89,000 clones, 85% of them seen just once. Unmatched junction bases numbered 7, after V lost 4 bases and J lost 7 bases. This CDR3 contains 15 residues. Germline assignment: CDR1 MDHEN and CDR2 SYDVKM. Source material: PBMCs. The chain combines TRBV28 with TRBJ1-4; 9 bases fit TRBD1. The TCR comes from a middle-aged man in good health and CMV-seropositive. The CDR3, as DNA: TGTGCCAGCAGTTGGACAGGGGCGCCGTCTGAAAAACTGTTTTTT. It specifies CASSWTGAPSEKLFF.